This T cell receptor (beta chain) was recorded in a study of T cell responses to AZD1222 COVID-19 vaccine. Overall study findings and caveats: Clonal diversity may have been underestimated, and the donors were mostly white British, with more females than males.

There are 12 residues in the CDR3. Trimming shortened V by 5 bases and J by 5 bases, and 10 bases separated the two germline ends. The germline V gene has CDR1 SGHVS and CDR2 FQNEAQ. Notes on this clone: What it binds is not known.

Assay: immunoSEQ multiplex PCR; the TCRdb copy retains only in-frame clones and omits some. The sample consists of 90,000 to 150,000 clones, approximately 90% of them appearing once. The sample in question was peripheral blood, obtained on day 0 of AZD1222 vaccination. This chain joins TRBV7-8 and TRBJ2-7, with a weak D call TRBD2 (5 bases). This TCR was sampled from an adult in good health. The CDR3, as DNA: TGTGCCAGCAGCCCGCGGGTGGACGAGCAGTACTTC. Encoded protein: CASSPRVDEQYF.